This is a list of T cell receptor beta chains from one sample in a study of Tregs in tolerant kidney transplant recipients. TCRdb keeps only in-frame clones here, not all; method: immunoSEQ multiplex PCR. The sample has roughly 66,000 clones, just under 95% seen once. The sequencing here drew on CD8+ T cells from blood, taken before the transplant. The receptors originated from a human donor who received a combined kidney and bone marrow transplant. CDR3s include the opening cysteine and the closing phenylalanine or tryptophan. Each record gives: clone size, V gene, D gene, J gene, CDR3 protein, CDR3 DNA. A D gene is named only where the DNA matches it firmly. Some rows mark clone size as missing; the rest say once, few, many or name a class of expanded clone.

NA,TRBV11-3,NA,TRBJ2-2,CARRTMNTGELFF,TGTGCCCGCCGGACAATGAACACCGGGGAGCTGTTTTTT
NA,TRBV13,TRBD2,TRBJ2-5,CASSSSGNVETQYF,TGTGCCAGCAGCTCTAGCGGGAACGTGGAGACCCAGTACTTC
NA,TRBV18,TRBD1,TRBJ2-5,CASSPDRGETQYF,TGTGCCAGCTCACCAGACAGGGGTGAGACCCAGTACTTC
NA,TRBV9,TRBD1,TRBJ2-1,CASSVETGVYNEQFF,TGTGCCAGCAGCGTGGAAACAGGGGTCTACAATGAGCAGTTCTTC
NA,TRBV30,TRBD1,TRBJ1-5,CAWSKQGAYQPQHF,TGTGCCTGGAGTAAACAGGGGGCATATCAGCCCCAGCATTTT
NA,TRBV23-1,NA,TRBJ1-2,CASSPTARGYDYGYTF,TGCGCCAGCAGTCCAACCGCAAGGGGGTACGACTATGGCTACACCTTC
NA,TRBV4-3,NA,TRBJ2-2,CASSPLGKAGELFF,TGCGCCAGCAGCCCCCTAGGAAAGGCCGGGGAGCTGTTTTTT
once,TRBV4-2,TRBD1,TRBJ2-7,CASSQPTGTGGYEQYF,TGTGCCAGCAGCCAACCTACCGGGACAGGGGGGTACGAGCAGTACTTC
few,TRBV10-3,NA,TRBJ1-2,CAISDPRTDYGYTF,TGTGCCATCAGTGACCCCAGGACAGACTATGGCTACACCTTC
NA,TRBV2,TRBD1,TRBJ2-4,CASSARDRFKNIQYF,TGTGCCAGCAGTGCCCGGGACAGGTTCAAAAACATTCAGTACTTC
NA,TRBV4-1,TRBD1,TRBJ1-2,CASSQRGQFNYGYTF,TGCGCCAGCAGCCAGAGGGGACAGTTTAACTATGGCTACACCTTC
NA,TRBV7-8,NA,TRBJ2-2,CASITSLERPEFGTGELFF,TGTGCCAGCATCACCTCTCTGGAGAGACCGGAGTTCGGTACCGGGGAGCTGTTTTTT
NA,TRBV4-3,TRBD2,TRBJ2-1,CASSQDEREGNEQFF,TGCGCCAGCAGCCAAGACGAGCGGGAGGGCAATGAGCAGTTCTTC
once,TRBV13,TRBD2,TRBJ2-7,CASSYRTSGAYEQYF,TGTGCCAGCAGCTATCGTACTAGCGGGGCCTACGAGCAGTACTTC
NA,TRBV4-3,TRBD2,TRBJ2-7,CASSQSFGLVATYEQYF,TGCGCCAGCAGCCAATCCTTTGGACTAGTAGCCACCTACGAGCAGTACTTC
NA,TRBV11-2,TRBD2,TRBJ2-5,CASSLGTSLQETQYF,TGTGCCAGCAGCTTAGGGACTAGCCTCCAAGAGACCCAGTACTTC
NA,TRBV7-9,TRBD2,TRBJ2-7,CASSLAGGTDEQYF,TGTGCCAGCAGCTTAGCGGGGGGGACTGACGAGCAGTACTTC
NA,TRBV9,NA,TRBJ1-2,CASSVAPGAVDGYTF,TGTGCCAGCAGCGTAGCTCCAGGGGCAGTTGATGGCTACACCTTC
NA,TRBV2,NA,TRBJ2-3,CASTGLAKDTQYF,TGTGCCAGCACAGGGTTGGCCAAGGATACGCAGTATTTT
NA,TRBV9,TRBD1,TRBJ1-4,CASSEQDRGANEKLFF,TGTGCCAGCAGCGAGCAGGACAGGGGTGCTAATGAAAAACTGTTTTTT
NA,TRBV9,TRBD1,TRBJ2-7,CASSEAGTDYEQYF,TGTGCCAGCAGCGAAGCCGGGACAGACTACGAGCAGTACTTC
NA,TRBV7-3,TRBD2,TRBJ2-5,CASSSSGSQETQYF,TGTGCCAGCAGCTCTAGCGGGAGTCAAGAGACCCAGTACTTC
few,TRBV4-1,NA,TRBJ2-7,CASSQVAAASSYEQYF,TGCGCCAGCAGCCAAGTAGCAGCGGCAAGCTCCTACGAGCAGTACTTC